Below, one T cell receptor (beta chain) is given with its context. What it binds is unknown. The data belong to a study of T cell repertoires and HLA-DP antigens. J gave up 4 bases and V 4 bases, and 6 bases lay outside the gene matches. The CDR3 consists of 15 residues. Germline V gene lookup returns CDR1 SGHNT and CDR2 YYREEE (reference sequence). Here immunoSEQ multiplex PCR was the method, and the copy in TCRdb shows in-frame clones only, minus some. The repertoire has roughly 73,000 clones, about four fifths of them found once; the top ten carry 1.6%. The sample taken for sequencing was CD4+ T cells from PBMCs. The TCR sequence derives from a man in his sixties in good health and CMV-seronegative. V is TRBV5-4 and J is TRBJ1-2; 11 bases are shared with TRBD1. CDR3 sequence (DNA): TGTGCCAGCAGCCGTGGACAGGGGGCGAGCTATGGCTACACCTTC. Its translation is CASSRGQGASYGYTF.